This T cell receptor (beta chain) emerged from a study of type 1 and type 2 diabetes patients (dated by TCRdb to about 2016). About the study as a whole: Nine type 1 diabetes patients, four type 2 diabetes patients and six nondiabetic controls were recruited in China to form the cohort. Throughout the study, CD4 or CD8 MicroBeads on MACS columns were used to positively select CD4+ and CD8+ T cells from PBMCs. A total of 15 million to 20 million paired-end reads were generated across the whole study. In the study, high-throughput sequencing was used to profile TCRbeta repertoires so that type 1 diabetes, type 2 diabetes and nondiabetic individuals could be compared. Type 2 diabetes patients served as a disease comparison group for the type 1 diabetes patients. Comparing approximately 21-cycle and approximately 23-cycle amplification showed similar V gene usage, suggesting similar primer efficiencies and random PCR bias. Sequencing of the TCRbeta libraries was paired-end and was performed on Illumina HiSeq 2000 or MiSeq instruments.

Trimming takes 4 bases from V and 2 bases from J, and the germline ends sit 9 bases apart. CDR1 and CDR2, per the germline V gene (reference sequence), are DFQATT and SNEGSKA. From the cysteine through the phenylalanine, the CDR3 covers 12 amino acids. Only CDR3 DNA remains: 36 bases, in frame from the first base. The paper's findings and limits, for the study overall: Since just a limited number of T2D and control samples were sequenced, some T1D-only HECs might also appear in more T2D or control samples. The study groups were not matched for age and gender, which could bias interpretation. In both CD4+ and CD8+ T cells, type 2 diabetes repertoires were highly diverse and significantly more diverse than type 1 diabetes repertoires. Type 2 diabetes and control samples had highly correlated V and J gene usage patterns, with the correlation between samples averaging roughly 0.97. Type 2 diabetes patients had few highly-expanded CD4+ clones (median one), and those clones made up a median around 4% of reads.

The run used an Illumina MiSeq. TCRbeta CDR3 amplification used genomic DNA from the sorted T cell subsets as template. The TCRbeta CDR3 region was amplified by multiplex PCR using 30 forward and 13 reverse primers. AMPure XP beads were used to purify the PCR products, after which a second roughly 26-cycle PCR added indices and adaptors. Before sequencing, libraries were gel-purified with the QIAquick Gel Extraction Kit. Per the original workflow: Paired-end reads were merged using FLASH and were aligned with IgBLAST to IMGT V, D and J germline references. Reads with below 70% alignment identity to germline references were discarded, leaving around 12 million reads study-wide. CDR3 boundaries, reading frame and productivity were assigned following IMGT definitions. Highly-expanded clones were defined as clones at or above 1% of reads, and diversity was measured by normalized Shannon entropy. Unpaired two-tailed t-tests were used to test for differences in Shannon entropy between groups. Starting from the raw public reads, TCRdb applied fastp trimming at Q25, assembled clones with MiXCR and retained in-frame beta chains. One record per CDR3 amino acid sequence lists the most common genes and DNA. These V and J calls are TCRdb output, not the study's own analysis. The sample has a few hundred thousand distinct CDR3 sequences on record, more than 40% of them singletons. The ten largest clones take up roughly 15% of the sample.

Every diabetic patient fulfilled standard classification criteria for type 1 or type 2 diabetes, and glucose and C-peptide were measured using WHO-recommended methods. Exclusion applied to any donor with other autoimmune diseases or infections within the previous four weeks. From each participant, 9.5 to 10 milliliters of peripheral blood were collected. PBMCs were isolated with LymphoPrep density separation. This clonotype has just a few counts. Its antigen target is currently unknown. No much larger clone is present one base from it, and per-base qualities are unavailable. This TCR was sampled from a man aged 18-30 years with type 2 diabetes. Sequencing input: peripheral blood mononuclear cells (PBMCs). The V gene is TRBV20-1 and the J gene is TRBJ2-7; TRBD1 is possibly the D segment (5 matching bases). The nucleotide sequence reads TGCAGTGCTAACTACAGGACCTACGAGCAGTACTTC. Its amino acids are CSANYRTYEQYF.